This T cell receptor beta chain is drawn from a study of T cell changes during pregnancy in multiple sclerosis. Profiling relied on immunoSEQ multiplex PCR, and the TCRdb table lists in-frame clones only, not all of them. The sample includes tens of thousands of clones, roughly 93% of them seen just once. Trimming removed 4 bases from V and 7 bases from J; junction bases left unmatched: 6. This CDR3 has 14 residues. Germline V gene sequence: CDR1 MGHRA, CDR2 YSYEKL. The receptor was derived from a female donor with multiple sclerosis, enrolled in a pregnancy study. This sample comprised peripheral blood, obtained in the first trimester of pregnancy. The V call is TRBV4-1, the J call TRBJ2-1; TRBD1 matches at 8 bases. The CDR3 protein is CASSRGQGLNEQFF. The CDR3 DNA sequence: TGCGCCAGCAGCCGCGGACAGGGCTTGAATGAGCAGTTCTTC.